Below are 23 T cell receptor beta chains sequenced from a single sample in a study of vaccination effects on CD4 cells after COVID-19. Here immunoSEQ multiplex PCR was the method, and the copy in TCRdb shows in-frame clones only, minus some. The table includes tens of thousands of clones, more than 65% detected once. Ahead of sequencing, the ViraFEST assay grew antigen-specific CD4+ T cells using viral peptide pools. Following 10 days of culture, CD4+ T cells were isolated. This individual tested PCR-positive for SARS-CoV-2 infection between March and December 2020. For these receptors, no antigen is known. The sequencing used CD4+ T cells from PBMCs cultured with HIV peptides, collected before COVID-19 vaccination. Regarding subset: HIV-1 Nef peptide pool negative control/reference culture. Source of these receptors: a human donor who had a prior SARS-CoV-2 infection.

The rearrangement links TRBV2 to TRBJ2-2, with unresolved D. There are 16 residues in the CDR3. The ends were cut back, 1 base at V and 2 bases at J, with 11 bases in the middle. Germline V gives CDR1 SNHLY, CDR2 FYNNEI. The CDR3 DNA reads TGTGCCAGCAGTGAAGAGTCGCTACCAAACACCGGGGAGCTGTTTTTT. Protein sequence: CASSEESLPNTGELFF.

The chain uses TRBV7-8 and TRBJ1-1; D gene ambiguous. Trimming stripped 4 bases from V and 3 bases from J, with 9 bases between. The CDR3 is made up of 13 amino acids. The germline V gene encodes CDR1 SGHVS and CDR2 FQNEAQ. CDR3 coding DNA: TGTGCCAGCAGCTCGGGGTGGGACACTGAAGCTTTCTTT. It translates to CASSSGWDTEAFF. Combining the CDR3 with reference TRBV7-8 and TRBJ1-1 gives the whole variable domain GAGVSQSPRYKVAKRGQDVALRCDPISGHVSLFWYQQALGQGPEFLTYFQNEAQLDKSGLPSDRFFAERPEGSVSTLKIQRTQQEDSAVYLCASSSGWDTEAFFGQGTRLTVV.

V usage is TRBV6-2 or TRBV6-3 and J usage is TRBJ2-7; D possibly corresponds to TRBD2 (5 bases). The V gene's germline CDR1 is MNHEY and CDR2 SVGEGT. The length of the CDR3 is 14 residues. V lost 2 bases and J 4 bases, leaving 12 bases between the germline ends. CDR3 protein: CASSYIGIRYEQYF. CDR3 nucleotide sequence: TGTGCCAGCAGTTACATCGGGATCCGGTACGAGCAGTACTTC.

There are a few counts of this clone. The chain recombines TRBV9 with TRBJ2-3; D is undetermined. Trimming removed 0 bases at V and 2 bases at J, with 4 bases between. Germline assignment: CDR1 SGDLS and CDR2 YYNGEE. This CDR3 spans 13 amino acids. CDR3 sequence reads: CASSVENTDTQYF. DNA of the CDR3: TGTGCCAGCAGCGTAGAAAACACAGATACGCAGTATTTT.

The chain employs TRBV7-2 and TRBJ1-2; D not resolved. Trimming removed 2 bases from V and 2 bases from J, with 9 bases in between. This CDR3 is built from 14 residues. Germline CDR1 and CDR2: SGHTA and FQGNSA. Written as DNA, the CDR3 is TGTGCCAGCAGCTTATTTAACGGAAACTATGGCTACACCTTC. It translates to CASSLFNGNYGYTF.

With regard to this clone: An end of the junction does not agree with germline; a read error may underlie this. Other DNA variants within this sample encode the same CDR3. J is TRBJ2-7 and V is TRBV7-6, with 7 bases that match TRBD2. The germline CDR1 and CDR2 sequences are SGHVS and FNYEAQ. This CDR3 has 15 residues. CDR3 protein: CASSSEAGILSEQYF. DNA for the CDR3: TGTGCCAGCAGCTCTGAAGCGGGAATCCTCTCCGAGCAGTACTTT.

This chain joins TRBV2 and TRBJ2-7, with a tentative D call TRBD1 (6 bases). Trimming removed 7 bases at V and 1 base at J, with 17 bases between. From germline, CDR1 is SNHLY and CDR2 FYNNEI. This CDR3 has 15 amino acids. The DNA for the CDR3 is TGTGCCAGCATGGACAGTAGGGCGCGGTCCTACGAGCAGTACTTC. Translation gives CASMDSRARSYEQYF.

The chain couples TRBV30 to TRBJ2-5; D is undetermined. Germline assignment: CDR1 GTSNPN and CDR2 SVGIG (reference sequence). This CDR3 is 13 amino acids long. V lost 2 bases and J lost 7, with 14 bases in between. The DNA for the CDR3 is TGTGCCTGGAGTAACTTGCCTCTAGGGACCCAGTACTTC. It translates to CAWSNLPLGTQYF.

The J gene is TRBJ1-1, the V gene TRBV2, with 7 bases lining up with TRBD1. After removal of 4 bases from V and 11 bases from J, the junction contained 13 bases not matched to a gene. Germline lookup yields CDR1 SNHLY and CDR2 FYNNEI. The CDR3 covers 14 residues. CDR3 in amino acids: CASSGLQGVIRAFF. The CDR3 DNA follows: TGTGCCAGCAGTGGGCTGCAGGGGGTAATTCGCGCTTTCTTT.

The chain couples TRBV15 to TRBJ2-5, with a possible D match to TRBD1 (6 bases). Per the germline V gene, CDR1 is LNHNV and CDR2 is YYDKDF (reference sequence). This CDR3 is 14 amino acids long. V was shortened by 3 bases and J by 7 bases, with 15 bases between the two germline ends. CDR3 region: CATSRDRSPGTQYF. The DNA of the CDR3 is TGTGCCACCAGCAGGGACAGATCACCCGGGACCCAGTACTTC.

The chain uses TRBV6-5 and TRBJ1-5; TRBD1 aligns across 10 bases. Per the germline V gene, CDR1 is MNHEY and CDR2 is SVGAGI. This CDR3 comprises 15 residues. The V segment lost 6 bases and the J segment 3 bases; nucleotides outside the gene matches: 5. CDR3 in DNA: TGTGCCAGCAGAGTGGGGACAGGGGCCAATCAGCCCCAGCATTTT. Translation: CASRVGTGANQPQHF.

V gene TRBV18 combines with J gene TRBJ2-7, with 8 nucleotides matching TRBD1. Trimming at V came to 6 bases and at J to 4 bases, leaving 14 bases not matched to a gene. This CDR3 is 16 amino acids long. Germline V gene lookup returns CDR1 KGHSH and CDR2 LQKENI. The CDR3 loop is CASSYDRGSGGYEQYF. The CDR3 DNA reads TGTGCCAGCTCTTACGACAGGGGATCGGGTGGTTACGAGCAGTACTTC.

The CDR3 is CASTRNSGGAYEQYF. CDR3 coding DNA: TGTGCCAGCACCAGGAATAGCGGGGGGGCGTACGAGCAGTACTTC. The chain couples TRBV7-8 to TRBJ2-7; 11 positions match TRBD2. This CDR3 has 15 residues. V shed 7 bases, J shed 4 bases, and the junction held 9 bases outside the gene matches. From germline, CDR1 is SGHVS and CDR2 FQNEAQ.

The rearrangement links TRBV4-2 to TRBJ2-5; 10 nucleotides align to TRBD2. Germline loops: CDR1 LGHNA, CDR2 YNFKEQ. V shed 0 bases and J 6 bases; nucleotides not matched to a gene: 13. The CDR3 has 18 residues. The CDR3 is CASSQDRRGSGGSQTQYF. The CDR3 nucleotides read TGTGCCAGCAGCCAAGATCGGAGGGGTAGCGGGGGGTCCCAGACCCAGTACTTC.

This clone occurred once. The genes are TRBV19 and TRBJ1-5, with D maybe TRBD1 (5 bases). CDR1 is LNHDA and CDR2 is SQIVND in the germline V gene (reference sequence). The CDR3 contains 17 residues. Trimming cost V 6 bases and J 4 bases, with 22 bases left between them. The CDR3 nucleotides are TGTGCCAGTAGGATATTAGGGGCAGGGAGGACGAATCAGCCCCAGCATTTT. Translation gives CASRILGAGRTNQPQHF.

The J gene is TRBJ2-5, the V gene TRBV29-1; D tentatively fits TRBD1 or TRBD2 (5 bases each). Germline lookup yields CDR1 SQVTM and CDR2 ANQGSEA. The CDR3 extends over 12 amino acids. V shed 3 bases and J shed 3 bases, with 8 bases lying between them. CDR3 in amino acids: CSVERGEETQYF. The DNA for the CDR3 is TGCAGCGTTGAGAGAGGGGAAGAGACCCAGTACTTC.

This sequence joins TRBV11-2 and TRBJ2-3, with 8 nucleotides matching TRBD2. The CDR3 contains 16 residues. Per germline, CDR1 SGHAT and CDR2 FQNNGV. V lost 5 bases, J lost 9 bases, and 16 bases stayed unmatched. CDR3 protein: CASSGGWTSLASTQYF. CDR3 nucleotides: TGTGCCAGCAGCGGTGGCTGGACTAGCCTTGCGAGCACGCAGTATTTT.

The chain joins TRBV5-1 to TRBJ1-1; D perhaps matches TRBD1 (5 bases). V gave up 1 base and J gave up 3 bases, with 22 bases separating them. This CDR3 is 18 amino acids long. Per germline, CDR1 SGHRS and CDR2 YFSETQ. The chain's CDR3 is CASSLWGQITNRDTEAFF. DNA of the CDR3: TGCGCCAGCAGCTTGTGGGGCCAAATCACTAATAGGGACACTGAAGCTTTCTTT.

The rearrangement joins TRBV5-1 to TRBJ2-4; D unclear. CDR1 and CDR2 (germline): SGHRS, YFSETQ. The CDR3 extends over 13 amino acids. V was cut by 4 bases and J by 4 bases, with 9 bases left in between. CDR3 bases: TGCGCCAGCAGCGCGGACGCAAAAAACATTCAGTACTTC. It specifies CASSADAKNIQYF.

The CDR3 DNA reads TGTGCCAGCAGCTTAGAGGTAGCGGGGGAGGTGGAGACCCAGTACTTC. Translation gives CASSLEVAGEVETQYF. The chain is built from TRBV13 and TRBJ2-5; TRBD2 matches at 9 bases. The J segment lost 5 bases and the V segment lost 1 base, leaving 8 bases of the junction unmatched. The CDR3 sequence is 16 residues long. Per germline, CDR1 PRHDT and CDR2 FYEKMQ (reference sequence).

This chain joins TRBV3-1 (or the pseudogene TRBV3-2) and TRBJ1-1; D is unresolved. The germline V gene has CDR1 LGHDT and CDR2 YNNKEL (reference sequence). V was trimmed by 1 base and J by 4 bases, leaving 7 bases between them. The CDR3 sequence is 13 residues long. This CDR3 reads CASSQGFPTEAFF. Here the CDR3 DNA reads TGTGCCAGCAGCCAAGGATTTCCCACTGAAGCTTTCTTT.

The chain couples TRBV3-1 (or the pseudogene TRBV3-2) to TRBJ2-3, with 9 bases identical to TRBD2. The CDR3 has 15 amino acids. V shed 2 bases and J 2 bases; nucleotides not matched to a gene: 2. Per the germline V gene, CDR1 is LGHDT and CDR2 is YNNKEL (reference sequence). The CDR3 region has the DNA TGTGCCAGCAGCCAAATAGCGGGGGTCACAGATACGCAGTATTTT. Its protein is CASSQIAGVTDTQYF.

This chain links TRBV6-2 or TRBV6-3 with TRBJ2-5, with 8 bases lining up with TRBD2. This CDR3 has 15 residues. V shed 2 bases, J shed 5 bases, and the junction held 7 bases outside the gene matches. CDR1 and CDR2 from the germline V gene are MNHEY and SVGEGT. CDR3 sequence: CASSYLRGAGETQYF. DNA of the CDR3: TGTGCCAGCAGTTACCTGCGGGGGGCCGGGGAGACCCAGTACTTC.